Presented here are 21 T cell receptor beta chains from one specimen sequenced in a study of shared clonotypes between healthy human individuals. Repertoires were generated with immunoSEQ multiplex PCR, while TCRdb's copy carries only in-frame clones and drops some. This sample carries 2 million to 2.5 million clones, about 92% of them seen once, and the ten largest clones take 0.39%. The sequenced sample was naive CD4+ T cells from PBMCs. Subset of the sample: CD45RA+ positively selected. These TCRs come from a young man in good health. Some clones in this sample may be carry-over from other donors' samples.

The chain employs TRBV2 and TRBJ2-5; D is unclear. The V gene lost 1 base and the J gene lost 5 bases, with 11 bases spanning the gap. Germline V lookup: CDR1 SNHLY, CDR2 FYNNEI. This CDR3 has 14 amino acids. CDR3 bases: TGTGCCAGCAGTGAAGGGGCGCCCCGGGAGACCCAGTACTTC. Protein product: CASSEGAPRETQYF.

The chain recombines TRBV4-3 with TRBJ2-3; D not certain. Trimming cost V 0 bases and J 6 bases, with 13 bases left between them. Per germline, CDR1 LGHNA and CDR2 YSLEER. The CDR3 covers 15 residues. Here the CDR3 reads CASSQDGLYSDTQYF. CDR3 DNA sequence: TGCGCCAGCAGCCAAGATGGGCTATACTCGGATACGCAGTATTTT.

A note on this clone: This same CDR3 is encoded by further DNA sequences in the sample. This chain links TRBV2 with TRBJ1-5; the D gene is possibly TRBD1 (6 bases). V was trimmed by 6 bases and J by 3 bases, leaving 9 bases between them. The CDR3 runs to 13 residues. Germline V gives CDR1 SNHLY, CDR2 FYNNEI. CDR3 nucleotides: TGTGCCAGCAGCGGACAGTCCAATCAGCCCCAGCATTTT. Protein product: CASSGQSNQPQHF.

The rearrangement uses TRBV5-1 and TRBJ2-7, with a tentative D call TRBD1 (7 bases). The germline CDR1 and CDR2 sequences are SGHRS and YFSETQ. This CDR3 contains 13 residues. V dropped 7 bases and J dropped 6 bases, with 17 bases sitting between them. CDR3 sequence (DNA): TGCGCCAGCCGTCAGGGGGGTCGCCCCGAGCAGTACTTC. This gives the protein CASRQGGRPEQYF.

CDR3 in amino acids: CASSKDGQGVSMNTEAFF. Here the CDR3 DNA reads TGTGCCAGCAGCAAGGACGGACAGGGGGTTTCCATGAACACTGAAGCTTTCTTT. The V call is TRBV5-4, the J call TRBJ1-1; 10 nucleotides match TRBD1. Looked up from germline, CDR1 is SGHNT and CDR2 is YYREEE (reference sequence). Losses at the gene ends were 4 bases for V and 0 bases for J; bases not matched to a gene: 12. The CDR3 contains 18 residues. Using reference TRBV5-4 and TRBJ1-1 for the parts outside the CDR3, the full variable domain is ETGVTQSPTHLIKTRGQQVTLRCSSQSGHNTVSWYQQALGQGPQFIFQYYREEENGRGNFPPRFSGLQFPNYSSELNVNALELDDSALYLCASSKDGQGVSMNTEAFFGQGTRLTVV.

The CDR3 region has the DNA TGTGCCAGCAGCTTGGAGAGGCCGCCCGGCGAGCAGTACTTC. This translates into CASSLERPPGEQYF. The chain uses TRBV5-8 and TRBJ2-7; D gene uncertain. CDR3 length equals 14 residues. CDR1 SGHTS and CDR2 YDEGEE come from the germline V gene. Between the trimmed V and J ends, which lost 0 bases and 6 bases, there was a span of 13 bases.

The V and J genes are TRBV14 and TRBJ1-1; tentative D call: TRBD1 (5 bases). V was shortened by 3 bases and J by 1 base, with 18 bases between the two germline ends. CDR3 length: 17 residues. Germline V gene lookup returns CDR1 SGHDN and CDR2 FVKESK. CDR3 bases: TGTGCCAGCAGCCATTTTAGGGGTTTGGGACCGAACACTGAAGCTTTCTTT. It encodes CASSHFRGLGPNTEAFF.

The chain links TRBV28 to TRBJ2-1, with TRBD2 matching over 14 bases. This CDR3 has 16 amino acids. Germline CDR1 MDHEN, CDR2 SYDVKM. After removal of 4 bases from V and 6 bases from J, the junction contained 5 bases not matched to a gene. The CDR3 nucleotides are TGTGCCAGCAGTTCCCCGACTAGCGGGAGGGCCAATGAGCAGTTCTTC. The encoded protein is CASSSPTSGRANEQFF.

The chain links TRBV5-8 to TRBJ2-2; D may correspond to TRBD1 or TRBD2 (5 bases each). Germline V CDR1 and CDR2: SGHTS, YDEGEE. The V end was cut by 3 bases, the J end by 2 bases, with 14 bases between. The CDR3 is 16 amino acids. The CDR3 is CASSWGFEVNTGELFF. In DNA form, the CDR3 reads TGTGCCAGCAGCTGGGGGTTTGAAGTTAACACCGGGGAGCTGTTTTTT.

The rearrangement links TRBV6-1 to TRBJ1-4; D is undetermined. Germline loops: CDR1 MNHNS, CDR2 SASEGT. The V gene lost 1 base and the J gene lost 0 bases, with 6 bases spanning the gap. The CDR3 length is 15 residues. The DNA for the CDR3 is TGTGCCAGCAGTGAAGTGGTTGCAACTAATGAAAAACTGTTTTTT. This gives the protein CASSEVVATNEKLFF.

This clone was seen only once. This chain's CDR3 is CAISESMGQGAGQPQHF. The CDR3 DNA reads TGTGCCATCAGTGAGTCGATGGGGCAGGGGGCTGGTCAGCCCCAGCATTTT. V gene TRBV10-3 combines with J gene TRBJ1-5, with TRBD1 identical over 8 bases. Germline trimming cut 0 bases from V and 6 bases from J; bases unmatched to any gene: 10. In germline, CDR1 is ENHRY, CDR2 SYGVKD. The CDR3 runs 17 residues.

The chain combines TRBV28 with TRBJ1-1; 8 bases agree with TRBD1. The CDR3 totals 13 residues. V shed 7 bases and J 10 bases; nucleotides not matched to a gene: 11. CDR1 MDHEN and CDR2 SYDVKM come from the germline V gene. Here the CDR3 reads CASINDRGGGAFF. The CDR3 nucleotides are TGTGCCAGCATTAACGACAGGGGAGGGGGAGCTTTCTTT.

The rearrangement links TRBV7-2 to TRBJ1-2; the D gene is possibly TRBD1 (5 bases). V lost 5 bases and J 6 bases, leaving 19 bases between the germline ends. This CDR3 spans 15 amino acids. Germline V gene data show CDR1 as SGHTA and CDR2 as FQGNSA. Here the CDR3 reads CASSRISGVLNGYTF. DNA of the CDR3: TGTGCCAGCAGCCGCATATCGGGGGTTCTGAATGGCTACACCTTC.

The rearrangement links TRBV11-3 to TRBJ2-1; D is possibly TRBD2 (5 bases). The V gene's germline CDR1 is SGHNT and CDR2 YENEEA. Trimming left V 8 bases short and J 7 bases short, with 18 bases between. The CDR3 sequence is 14 residues long. CDR3 coding DNA: TGTGCCAGCTCTTCCCGGGGAAATTCTAATGAGCAGTTCTTC. Encoded protein: CASSSRGNSNEQFF.

The J gene is TRBJ2-7, the V gene TRBV6-1; D gene ambiguous. Looked up from germline, CDR1 is MNHNS and CDR2 is SASEGT. V lost 0 bases to trimming and J lost 2 bases, with 11 bases between them. This CDR3 has 15 residues. CDR3 sequence (DNA): TGTGCCAGCAGTGAAGCCGGCTTAAACCCCTACGAGCAGTACTTC. Its translation is CASSEAGLNPYEQYF.

This chain joins TRBV2 and TRBJ1-2; no reliable D call. The V gene lost 1 base and the J gene lost 2 bases, with 5 bases spanning the gap. The CDR3 length is 13 residues. Germline V gives CDR1 SNHLY, CDR2 FYNNEI. Written as DNA, the CDR3 is TGTGCCAGCAGTGAAGAGACCAACTATGGCTACACCTTC. As protein: CASSEETNYGYTF.

The chain has TRBV5-1 and TRBJ2-5; the D is unclear. CDR1 and CDR2 from the germline V gene are SGHRS and YFSETQ. Trimming stripped 4 bases from V and 4 bases from J, with 11 bases between. The CDR3 runs to 13 residues. CDR3 in DNA: TGCGCCAGCAGCGCAGGTGGGATAGAGACCCAGTACTTC. Amino acid sequence: CASSAGGIETQYF.

This clone appeared once. The V gene is TRBV28, the J gene TRBJ2-7; no definite D call. Germline CDR1 MDHEN, CDR2 SYDVKM. CDR3 length: 15 amino acids. V dropped 5 bases and J dropped 9 bases, with 23 bases sitting between them. CDR3 in amino acids: CASSTPFRTVAVQYF. DNA of the CDR3: TGTGCCAGCAGTACACCCTTCAGGACGGTGGCGGTGCAGTACTTC.

CDR3 region: CASSLGAFISYNEQFF. DNA for the CDR3: TGTGCCAGCAGCCTCGGGGCCTTCATCTCCTACAATGAGCAGTTCTTC. The V and J genes are TRBV6-6 and TRBJ2-1; the D call may be TRBD1 or TRBD2 (5 bases each). The V and J ends lost 6 bases and 0 bases respectively, with 15 bases between them. Germline CDR1 is MNHNY and CDR2 is SVGAGI (reference sequence). CDR3 size: 16 residues.

The rearrangement uses TRBV28 and TRBJ1-1, with D perhaps TRBD1 (5 bases). The V end was cut by 3 bases, the J end by 0 bases, with 8 bases between. Germline CDR1 MDHEN, CDR2 SYDVKM. The CDR3 covers 14 residues. The CDR3 sequence is CASSFHRLNTEAFF. The CDR3 DNA follows: TGTGCCAGCAGTTTCCACAGGTTGAACACTGAAGCTTTCTTT.

The chain combines TRBV7-3 with TRBJ2-1; D is tentatively TRBD1 or TRBD2 (6 bases each). The CDR3 is 16 residues long. V gave up 4 bases and J gave up 6 bases, with 19 bases separating them. Germline-derived CDR1 and CDR2 are SGHTA and FQGTGA. The chain's CDR3 is CASSSLGGLRPNEQFF. As DNA, the CDR3 is TGTGCCAGCAGCTCTTTAGGGGGGTTGCGCCCCAATGAGCAGTTCTTC.